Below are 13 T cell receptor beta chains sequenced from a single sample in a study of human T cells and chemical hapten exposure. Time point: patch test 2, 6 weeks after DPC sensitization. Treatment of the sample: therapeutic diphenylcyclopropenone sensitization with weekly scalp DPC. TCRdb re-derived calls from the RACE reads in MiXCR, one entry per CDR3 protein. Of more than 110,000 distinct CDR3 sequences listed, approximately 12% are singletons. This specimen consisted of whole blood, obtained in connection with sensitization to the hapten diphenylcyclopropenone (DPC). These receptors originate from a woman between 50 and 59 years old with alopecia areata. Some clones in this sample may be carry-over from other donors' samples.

CDR3 amino acids: CSAEQQGASNQPQHF. DNA of the CDR3: TGCAGTGCGGAGCAACAGGGGGCGAGCAATCAGCCCCAGCATTTT. The chain recombines TRBV20-1 with TRBJ1-5, with 9 bases identical to TRBD1. The V and J ends lost 6 bases and 1 base, in that order; junction bases with no gene match: 7. This CDR3 has 15 amino acids. The germline CDR1 and CDR2 sequences are DFQATT and SNEGSKA (reference sequence).

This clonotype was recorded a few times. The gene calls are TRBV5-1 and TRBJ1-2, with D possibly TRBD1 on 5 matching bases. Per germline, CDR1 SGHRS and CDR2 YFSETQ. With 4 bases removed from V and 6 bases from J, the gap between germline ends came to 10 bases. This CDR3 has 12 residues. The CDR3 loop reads CASSPGGDGYTF. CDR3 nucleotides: TGCGCCAGCAGCCCCGGAGGGGATGGCTACACCTTC.

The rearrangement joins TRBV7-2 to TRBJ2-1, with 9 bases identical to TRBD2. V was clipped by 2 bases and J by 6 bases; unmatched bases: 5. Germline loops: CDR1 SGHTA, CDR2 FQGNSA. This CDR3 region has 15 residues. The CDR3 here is CASSLRAGGTNEQFF. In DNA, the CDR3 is TGTGCCAGCAGCTTAAGAGCGGGAGGTACCAATGAGCAGTTCTTC.

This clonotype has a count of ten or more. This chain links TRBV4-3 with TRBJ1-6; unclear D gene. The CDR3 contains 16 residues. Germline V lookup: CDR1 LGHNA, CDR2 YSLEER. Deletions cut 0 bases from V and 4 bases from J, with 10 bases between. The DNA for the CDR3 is TGCGCCAGCAGCCAAGATCGCCAGCTTTATAATTCACCCCTCCACTTT. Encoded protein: CASSQDRQLYNSPLHF.

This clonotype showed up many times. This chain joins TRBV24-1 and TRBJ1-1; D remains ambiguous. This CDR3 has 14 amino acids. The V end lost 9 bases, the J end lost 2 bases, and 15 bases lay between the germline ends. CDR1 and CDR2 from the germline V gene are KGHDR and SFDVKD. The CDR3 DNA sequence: TGTGCCACCGAGCGATCGAGGCTCAACACTGAAGCTTTCTTT. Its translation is CATERSRLNTEAFF.

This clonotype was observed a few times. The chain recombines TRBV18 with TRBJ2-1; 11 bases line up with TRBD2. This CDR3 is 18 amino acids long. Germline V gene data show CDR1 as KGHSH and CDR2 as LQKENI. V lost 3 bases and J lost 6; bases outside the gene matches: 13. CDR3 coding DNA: TGTGCCAGCTCACCCATCCCTCCGACTAGCGGGGCGACCAATGAGCAGTTCTTC. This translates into CASSPIPPTSGATNEQFF.

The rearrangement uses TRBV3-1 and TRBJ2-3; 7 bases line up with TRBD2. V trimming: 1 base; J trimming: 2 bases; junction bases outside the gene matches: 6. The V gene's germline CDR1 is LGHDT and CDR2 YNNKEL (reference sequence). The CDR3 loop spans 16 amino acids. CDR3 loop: CASSQGEGLLTDTQYF. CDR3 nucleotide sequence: TGTGCCAGCAGCCAAGGGGAGGGACTTCTCACAGATACGCAGTATTTT.

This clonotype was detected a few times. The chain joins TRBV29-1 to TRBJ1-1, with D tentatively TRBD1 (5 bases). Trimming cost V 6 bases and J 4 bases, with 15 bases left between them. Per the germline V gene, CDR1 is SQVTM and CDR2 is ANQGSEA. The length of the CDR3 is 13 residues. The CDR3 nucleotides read TGCAGCGTCGATATTCGGGGGGGCACTGAAGCTTTCTTT. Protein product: CSVDIRGGTEAFF.

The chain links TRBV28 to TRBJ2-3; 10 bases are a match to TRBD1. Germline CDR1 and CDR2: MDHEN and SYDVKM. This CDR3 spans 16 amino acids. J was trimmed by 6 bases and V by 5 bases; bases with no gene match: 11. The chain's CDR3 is CASSPGQGKGGDTQYF. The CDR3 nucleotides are TGTGCCAGCAGTCCGGGACAGGGGAAGGGCGGGGATACGCAGTATTTT.

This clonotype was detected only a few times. CDR3 nucleotides: TGCGCCAGCAGCCGGGGTACGGATTCACCCCTCCACTTT. This translates into CASSRGTDSPLHF. The rearrangement uses TRBV5-1 and TRBJ1-6, with D hard to call. V was cut by 4 bases and J by 8 bases, with 10 bases left in between. This CDR3 comprises 13 residues. Germline V gene data show CDR1 as SGHRS and CDR2 as YFSETQ.

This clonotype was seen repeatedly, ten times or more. The CDR3 loop reads CASSRPTGAGANVLTF. CDR3 DNA sequence: TGTGCCAGCAGCCGACCCACAGGGGCTGGGGCCAACGTCCTGACTTTC. The chain recombines TRBV6-5 with TRBJ2-6, with 7 bases aligning to TRBD1. From germline, CDR1 is MNHEY and CDR2 SVGAGI. V shed 6 bases and J 2 bases; nucleotides not matched to a gene: 7. The CDR3 is 16 residues long.

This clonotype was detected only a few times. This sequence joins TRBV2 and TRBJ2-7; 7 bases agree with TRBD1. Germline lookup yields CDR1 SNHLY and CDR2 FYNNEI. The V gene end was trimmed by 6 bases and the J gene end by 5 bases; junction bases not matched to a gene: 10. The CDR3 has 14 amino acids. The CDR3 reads CASRTGTFVNEQYF. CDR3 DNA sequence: TGTGCCAGCAGGACAGGGACCTTCGTTAACGAGCAGTACTTC.

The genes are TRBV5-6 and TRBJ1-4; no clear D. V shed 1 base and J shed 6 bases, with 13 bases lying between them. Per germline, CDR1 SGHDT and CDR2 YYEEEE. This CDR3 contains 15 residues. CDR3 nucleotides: TGTGCCAGCAGCTTGCTGGTTGGGATGGATGAAAAACTGTTTTTT. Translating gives CASSLLVGMDEKLFF.